The 3 T cell receptor beta chains presented below share a single source sample, sequenced in a study of T cells in Graves' hyperthyroidism and ophthalmopathy. RNA transcripts yielded amplified TCR beta CDR3 regions. Carried out on the TCR CDR3, a first-round RT-PCR used the HTBI primer set. TCRdb independently ran MiXCR on the multiplex PCR reads; one entry per CDR3 protein. Found here are a few hundred thousand distinct CDR3 sequences, roughly 13% of them singletons; the top ten hold roughly 4.8%. Specimen: blood. These receptor sequences come from a woman aged 18-35 years with Graves' hyperthyroidism.

This chain connects TRBV20-1 to TRBJ2-1; D gene unclear. Trimming shortened V by 3 bases and J by 2 bases, and 8 bases separated the two germline ends. Germline V gene sequence: CDR1 DFQATT, CDR2 SNEGSKA (reference sequence). The length of the CDR3 is 13 residues. CDR3 in amino acids: CSASGPTYNEQFF. CDR3 nucleotide sequence: TGCAGTGCTAGCGGGCCGACCTACAATGAGCAGTTCTTC.

The genes are TRBV30 and TRBJ1-1, with a weak D call TRBD1 (5 bases). CDR1 is GTSNPN and CDR2 is SVGIG in the germline V gene (reference sequence). Between the trimmed V and J ends, which lost 0 bases and 6 bases, there was a span of 14 bases. The CDR3 totals 14 residues. CDR3 in DNA: TGTGCCTGGAGTGTACCATTAGTGGGGGCTGAAGCTTTCTTT. It yields the protein CAWSVPLVGAEAFF.

This clonotype was seen at least ten times. The genes are TRBV3-1 and TRBJ1-2; the match to TRBD1 covers 8 bases. CDR3 length: 16 amino acids. The germline V gene has CDR1 LGHDT and CDR2 YNNKEL (reference sequence). The trim removed 4 bases at V and 4 bases at J, leaving 11 bases unmatched. CDR3 sequence: CASSPTGGGMAYGYTF. CDR3 nucleotide sequence: TGTGCCAGCAGCCCTACAGGGGGGGGCATGGCCTATGGCTACACCTTC.